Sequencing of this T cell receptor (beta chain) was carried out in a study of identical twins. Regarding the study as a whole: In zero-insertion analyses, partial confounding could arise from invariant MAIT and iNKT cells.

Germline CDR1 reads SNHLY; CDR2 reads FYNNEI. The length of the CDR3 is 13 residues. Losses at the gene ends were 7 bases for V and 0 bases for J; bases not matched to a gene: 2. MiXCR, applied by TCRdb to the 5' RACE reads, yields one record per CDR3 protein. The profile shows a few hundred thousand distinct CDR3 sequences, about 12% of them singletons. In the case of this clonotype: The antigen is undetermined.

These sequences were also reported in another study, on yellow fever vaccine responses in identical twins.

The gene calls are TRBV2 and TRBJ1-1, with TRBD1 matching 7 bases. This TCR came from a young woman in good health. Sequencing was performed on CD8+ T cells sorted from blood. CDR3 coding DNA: TGTGCCAGCACCGGGACAGTGAACACTGAAGCTTTCTTT. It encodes CASTGTVNTEAFF.